What follows are 5 T cell receptor beta chains derived from one specimen sequenced in a study of blood T cell repertoires in COVID-19. Clones were sequenced by immunoSEQ multiplex PCR, and TCRdb holds only the in-frame ones, with some missing. The repertoire has 110,000 to 150,000 clones, 85% to 90% of them found once; the top ten carry under 3%. The source material was peripheral blood. The receptors come from a man in his fifties or sixties with active or convalescent COVID-19.

The gene calls are TRBV18 and TRBJ1-1, with D perhaps matching TRBD1 (6 bases). This CDR3 is 14 amino acids long. The germline V and J ends were trimmed by 3 bases and 0 bases, with 8 bases remaining between them. Germline assignment: CDR1 KGHSH and CDR2 LQKENI. This CDR3 reads CASSPQGMNTEAFF. CDR3 nucleotides: TGTGCCAGCTCACCGCAGGGGATGAACACTGAAGCTTTCTTT. The variable domain in full, with the rest retrieved from reference TRBV18 and TRBJ1-1, is NAGVMQNPRHLVRRRGQEARLRCSPMKGHSHVYWYRQLPEEGLKFMVYLQKENIIDESGMPKERFSAEFPKEGPSILRIQQVVRGDSAAYFCASSPQGMNTEAFFGQGTRLTVV.

This chain joins TRBV27 and TRBJ1-5, with 7 nucleotides matching TRBD1. CDR1 and CDR2 (germline): MNHEY, SMNVEV (reference sequence). The CDR3 is 15 amino acids. The trim removed 6 bases at V and 3 bases at J, leaving 8 bases unmatched. CDR3 DNA sequence: TGTGCCAGCAGAAACCTCGACAGGGCCAATCAGCCCCAGCATTTT. It is translated as CASRNLDRANQPQHF.

The chain has TRBV5-8 and TRBJ1-5; tentative D call: TRBD1 (6 bases). V lost 4 bases, J lost 1 base, and 21 bases lay in between. This CDR3 has 18 amino acids. Per the germline V gene, CDR1 is SGHTS and CDR2 is YDEGEE. As DNA, the CDR3 is TGTGCCAGCAGCCAGAGAGAGGGGGGGGCCGGGAGCAATCAGCCCCAGCATTTT. Residues: CASSQREGGAGSNQPQHF.

V and J are TRBV6-5 and TRBJ2-7; 10 nucleotides align to TRBD2. The CDR3 totals 15 residues. Germline values: CDR1 MNHEY, CDR2 SVGAGI. V gave up 2 bases and J gave up 3 bases; unmatched junction bases: 4. Written as DNA, the CDR3 is TGTGCCAGCAGTTACGGACTAGCGGAGAACTACGAGCAGTACTTC. Translating gives CASSYGLAENYEQYF.

The chain joins TRBV28 to TRBJ2-7, with D possibly TRBD2 on 5 matching bases. V was cut by 7 bases and J by 2 bases, with 12 bases left in between. Germline values: CDR1 MDHEN, CDR2 SYDVKM. The CDR3 spans 13 residues. The CDR3 loop is CASTLAPTYEQYF. The CDR3 DNA reads TGTGCCAGCACCCTAGCCCCCACCTACGAGCAGTACTTC.